The 13 T cell receptor beta chains below all came from one sample that was sequenced in a study of T cells in Graves' hyperthyroidism and ophthalmopathy. RNA transcripts were the template for amplifying TCR beta CDR3 regions. The HTBI primer set served for first-round RT-PCR of the TCR CDR3. TCRdb reprocessed the multiplex PCR reads via MiXCR and lists one record per CDR3 protein. The sample carries roughly 360,000 distinct CDR3 sequences, about 13% recorded once. The sequenced sample consisted of blood. These receptors were collected from a young man with Graves' hyperthyroidism that later progressed to Graves' ophthalmopathy.

Points on this clonotype: Germline and junction disagree at one end, which may indicate a read error. This sequence joins TRBV7-8 and TRBJ2-3; a weak D match, TRBD2 (5 bases). Germline V CDR1 and CDR2: SGHVS, FQNEAQ. There are 17 residues in the CDR3. The CDR3 protein is CAGSLSRLAWVPDTQYF. In DNA form, the CDR3 reads TGTGCCGGCAGCTTAAGTCGTCTAGCCTGGGTCCCAGATACGCAGTATTTT.

This clonotype was picked up a small number of times. This sequence joins TRBV5-5 and TRBJ1-2; TRBD1 might be the D (6 bases). This CDR3 has 12 residues. Trimming removed 7 bases from V and 4 bases from J, with 11 bases in between. Per germline, CDR1 SGHKS and CDR2 YYEKEE (reference sequence). The CDR3 coding sequence is TGTGCCAGCTCGGGGGGGGCCTATGGCTACACCTTC. This codes for CASSGGAYGYTF.

This clonotype was counted at least ten times. The gene calls are TRBV20-1 and TRBJ1-2; 10 bases agree with TRBD1. The CDR3 totals 15 residues. J lost 0 bases, V lost 6 bases, and 7 bases had no gene match. Germline V gene data show CDR1 as DFQATT and CDR2 as SNEGSKA (reference sequence). CDR3 residues: CSAGGQGTANYGYTF. The DNA for the CDR3 is TGCAGTGCCGGGGGACAGGGGACCGCTAACTATGGCTACACCTTC.

This clonotype showed up many times. J is TRBJ2-7 and V is TRBV7-9; D is unclear. From germline, CDR1 is SEHNR and CDR2 FQNEAQ (reference sequence). Trimming shortened V by 5 bases and J by 6 bases, and 14 bases separated the two germline ends. The CDR3 spans 13 residues. This CDR3 is CASSGPSFGEQYF. In DNA, the CDR3 is TGTGCCAGCAGCGGCCCCTCTTTCGGCGAGCAGTACTTC.

This clonotype was observed many times. CDR3 amino acids: CASSLRPTGELFF. DNA of the CDR3: TGTGCCAGCAGTTTACGACCCACCGGGGAGCTGTTTTTT. The chain combines TRBV27 with TRBJ2-2; D call uncertain. V lost 2 bases, J lost 4 bases, and 5 bases lay in between. Germline V gene sequence: CDR1 MNHEY, CDR2 SMNVEV (reference sequence). The CDR3 contains 13 residues.

The V and J genes are TRBV25-1 and TRBJ1-1; 8 nucleotides line up with TRBD1. Germline CDR1 reads MGHDK; CDR2 reads SYGVNS. Trimming at V came to 2 bases and at J to 6 bases, leaving 8 bases not matched to a gene. The CDR3 loop spans 15 amino acids. The CDR3 region is CASSESPGGKAEAFF. The CDR3 DNA is TGTGCCAGCAGTGAAAGCCCAGGGGGCAAAGCTGAAGCTTTCTTT.

This clonotype was recorded at least ten times. The CDR3 coding sequence is TGTGCCAGCAGTTTATTTGACCCACAGGGGGAGTGGGGAAACACCATATATTTT. Its protein product is CASSLFDPQGEWGNTIYF. The chain carries TRBV28 and TRBJ1-3; TRBD1 agrees at 8 bases. The germline gives CDR1 MDHEN, CDR2 SYDVKM. Trimming took 1 base from V and 4 from J; bases not matched to a gene: 12. The CDR3 totals 18 residues.

The chain uses TRBV4-2 and TRBJ2-5; 7 bases fit TRBD2. The V and J ends lost 0 bases and 2 bases, in that order; junction bases with no gene match: 6. This CDR3 is 16 amino acids long. Germline V CDR1 and CDR2: LGHNA, YNFKEQ. As DNA, the CDR3 is TGTGCCAGCAGCCAAGATCGGGCTAGCGGTCAAGAGACCCAGTACTTC. This gives the protein CASSQDRASGQETQYF.

The chain uses TRBV6-1 and TRBJ1-3; 7 bases are a match to TRBD1. V lost 8 bases, J lost 7 bases, and 2 bases stayed unmatched. The length of the CDR3 is 11 residues. Looked up from germline, CDR1 is MNHNS and CDR2 is SASEGT. CDR3 in DNA: TGTGCCAGCGCACAGGGGAACACCATATATTTT. Translating gives CASAQGNTIYF.

This clonotype was counted many times. The rearrangement joins TRBV28 to TRBJ1-1; no clear D. The CDR3 spans 13 residues. From germline, CDR1 is MDHEN and CDR2 SYDVKM. The V end was cut by 4 bases, the J end by 0 bases, with 6 bases between. The CDR3: CASSSTLNTEAFF. DNA of the CDR3: TGTGCCAGCAGTTCGACACTGAACACTGAAGCTTTCTTT.

In this sample, this clonotype turned up many times. V usage is TRBV12-3 or TRBV12-4 and J usage is TRBJ2-2; no clear D gene. The germline V and J ends were trimmed by 4 bases and 1 base, with 7 bases remaining between them. The CDR3 length is 14 residues. The CDR3 nucleotides are TGTGCCAGCAGTTCCCAACAGAACACCGGGGAGCTGTTTTTT. It specifies CASSSQQNTGELFF.

This clonotype was counted ten times or more. The chain uses TRBV12-3 or TRBV12-4 and TRBJ2-2; 10 bases align to TRBD1. Losses at the gene ends were 4 bases for V and 7 bases for J; bases not matched to a gene: 6. CDR3 length equals 15 residues. The CDR3 region has the DNA TGTGCCAGCAGTTGGGGACAGGGGTATCACGGGGAGCTGTTTTTT. It is translated as CASSWGQGYHGELFF.

In its sample, this clonotype was seen a few times. The genes are TRBV28 and TRBJ1-3; D is uncertain. The CDR3 contains 14 residues. V was cut by 5 bases and J by 5 bases, with 13 bases left in between. Germline V lookup: CDR1 MDHEN, CDR2 SYDVKM. CDR3 bases: TGTGCCAGCAGTAAAGTTTCCCCGAGAAACACCATATATTTT. Its protein product is CASSKVSPRNTIYF. The variable domain in full, with the rest retrieved from reference TRBV28 and TRBJ1-3, is DVKVTQSSRYLVKRTGEKVFLECVQDMDHENMFWYRQDPGLGLRLIYFSYDVKMKEKGDIPEGYSVSREKKERFSLILESASTNQTSMYLCASSKVSPRNTIYFGEGSWLTVV.